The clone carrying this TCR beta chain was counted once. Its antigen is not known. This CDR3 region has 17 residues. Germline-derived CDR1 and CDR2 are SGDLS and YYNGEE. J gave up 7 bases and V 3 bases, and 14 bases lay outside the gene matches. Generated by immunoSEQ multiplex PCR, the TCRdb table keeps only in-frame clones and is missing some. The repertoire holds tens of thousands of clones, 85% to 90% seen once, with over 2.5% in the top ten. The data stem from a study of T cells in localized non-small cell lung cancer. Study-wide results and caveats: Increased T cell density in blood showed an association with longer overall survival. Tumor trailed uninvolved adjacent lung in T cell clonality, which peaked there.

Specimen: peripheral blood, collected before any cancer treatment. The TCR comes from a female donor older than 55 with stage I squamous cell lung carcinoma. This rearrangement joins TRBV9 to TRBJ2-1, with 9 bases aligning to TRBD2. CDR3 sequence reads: CASSASPRGRAYNEQFF. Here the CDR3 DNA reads TGTGCCAGCAGCGCCTCCCCCCGCGGGAGGGCTTATAATGAGCAGTTCTTC.